The 9 T cell receptor beta chains in this list originate from one sample, sequenced in a study of technical replicates of blood from several donors. TCRdb's table, derived via immunoSEQ multiplex PCR, lists solely in-frame clones and lacks some. The sample has some 87,000 clones; 95% to 98% are singletons. Specimen: T cells isolated from PBMCs. The source is a human donor in good health.

The chain couples TRBV7-6 to TRBJ2-5, with TRBD2 identical over 14 bases. V gave up 5 bases and J gave up 5 bases; unmatched junction bases: 16. This CDR3 is built from 19 residues. CDR1 is SGHVS, CDR2 FNYEAQ, per germline. Here the CDR3 DNA reads TGTGCCAGCAGCCCAGGGACGGCCGGGACTAGCGGGAGTAAGGAGACCCAGTACTTC. Protein: CASSPGTAGTSGSKETQYF. Drawing the rest from reference TRBV7-6 and TRBJ2-5, the complete variable domain is GAGVSQSPRYKVTKRGQDVALRCDPISGHVSLYWYRQALGQGPEFLTYFNYEAQQDKSGLPNDRFSAERPEGSISTLTIQRTEQRDSAMYRCASSPGTAGTSGSKETQYFGPGTRLLVL.

The gene calls are TRBV30 and TRBJ1-6, with a weak D call TRBD1 (6 bases). The CDR3 sequence is 14 residues long. The V end lost 4 bases, the J end lost 3 bases, and 10 bases lay between the germline ends. The germline gives CDR1 GTSNPN, CDR2 SVGIG (reference sequence). The CDR3 nucleotides are TGTGCCTGGACAGGGGCCTTCTATAATTCACCCCTCCACTTT. Translated: CAWTGAFYNSPLHF.

The gene calls are TRBV12-1 and TRBJ2-1; the DNA was not used to check the table's D call, TRBD1. TRBV12-1 is a known pseudogene. CDR3 length equals 16 residues. The DNA for the CDR3 is TGTGCCAGCAGCTCACCCGACAGGGGTCCCTACAATGAGCAGTTCTTC. It codes for CASSSPDRGPYNEQFF.

The chain uses TRBV29-1 and TRBJ2-1, with no clear D. Trimming took 4 bases from V and 0 from J, leaving 10 bases between them. The CDR3 consists of 14 residues. The germline gives CDR1 SQVTM, CDR2 ANQGSEA. CDR3 DNA: TGCAGCGTTGTCCAATCGAGCTCCTACAATGAGCAGTTCTTC. The encoded protein is CSVVQSSSYNEQFF.

The chain recombines TRBV5-1 with TRBJ2-7; 7 bases map to TRBD1. CDR3 length equals 19 residues. Germline V gene sequence: CDR1 SGHRS, CDR2 YFSETQ. V was clipped by 3 bases and J by 0 bases; unmatched bases: 18. Here the CDR3 DNA reads TGCGCCAGCAGCTCTAGGGGTGGGGAAATGGGACAGAGCTCCTACGAGCAGTACTTC. Protein product: CASSSRGGEMGQSSYEQYF.

V gene TRBV10-3 combines with J gene TRBJ1-1; no reliable D call. This CDR3 is built from 10 residues. Trimming stripped 10 bases from V and 3 bases from J, with 6 bases between. The germline CDR1 and CDR2 sequences are ENHRY and SYGVKD. CDR3 DNA sequence: TGTGCCACCCGCGACACTGAAGCTTTCTTT. Translation gives CATRDTEAFF.

In DNA, the CDR3 is TGTGCCAGCAGTTTCTGGCCTTCGGGGGAGCAGTACTTC. Translation: CASSFWPSGEQYF. The V and J genes are TRBV28 and TRBJ2-7; TRBD2 might be the D (5 bases). The CDR3 loop spans 13 amino acids. V lost 3 bases and J 7 bases, leaving 13 bases between the germline ends. CDR1 and CDR2 from the germline V gene are MDHEN and SYDVKM. The full variable domain, rest sourced from reference TRBV28 and TRBJ2-7, is DVKVTQSSRYLVKRTGEKVFLECVQDMDHENMFWYRQDPGLGLRLIYFSYDVKMKEKGDIPEGYSVSREKKERFSLILESASTNQTSMYLCASSFWPSGEQYFGPGTRLTVT.

The chain has TRBV7-8 and TRBJ2-1; D is unresolved. This CDR3 region has 11 residues. Germline V CDR1 and CDR2: SGHVS, FQNEAQ. With 5 bases removed from V and 7 bases from J, the gap between germline ends came to 6 bases. CDR3 region: CASSLVNEQFF. CDR3 DNA sequence: TGTGCCAGCAGCCTCGTGAATGAGCAGTTCTTC.

This clone has only one observation. The chain combines TRBV4-2 with TRBJ1-4, with D maybe TRBD1 (6 bases). The V end was cut by 5 bases, the J end by 4 bases, with 14 bases between. In germline, CDR1 is LGHNA, CDR2 YNFKEQ. CDR3 size: 15 residues. The CDR3 sequence: CASSIAGVVNEKLFF. The CDR3 DNA follows: TGTGCCAGCAGCATAGCAGGGGTCGTTAATGAAAAACTGTTTTTT.